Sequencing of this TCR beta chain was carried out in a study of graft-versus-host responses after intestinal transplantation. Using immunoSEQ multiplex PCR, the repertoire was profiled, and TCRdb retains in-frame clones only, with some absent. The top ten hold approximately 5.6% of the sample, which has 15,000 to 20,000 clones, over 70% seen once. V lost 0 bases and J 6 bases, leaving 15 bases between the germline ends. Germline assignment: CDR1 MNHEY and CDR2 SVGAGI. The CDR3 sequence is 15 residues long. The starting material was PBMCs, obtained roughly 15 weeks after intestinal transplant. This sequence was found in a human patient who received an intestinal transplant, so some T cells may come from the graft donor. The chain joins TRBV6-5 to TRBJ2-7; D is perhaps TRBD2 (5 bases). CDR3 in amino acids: CASSYSTTSGVEQYF. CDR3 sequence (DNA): TGTGCCAGCAGTTACTCGACGACAAGCGGCGTCGAGCAGTACTTC.